A selection of T cell receptor beta chains follows, all from one sample in a study of T cells in Graves' hyperthyroidism and ophthalmopathy. TCRdb redid the calling of the multiplex PCR reads with MiXCR, one entry per CDR3 protein. The sample holds 490,000 or so distinct CDR3 sequences; approximately 23% are singletons and the top ten take approximately 49%. The sample consisted of blood. These receptors all stem from a woman in her 70s with Graves' ophthalmopathy. Each CDR3 is given with its conserved first and last residue. D genes are given only for firm matches. Only part of the rows carry a size: once, few, many, or a class if the clone is expanded.

>-|TRBJ2-1|TRBV6-1|15|few
CASSEAWTEYNEQFF
TGTGCCAGCAGTGAAGCTTGGACAGAGTACAATGAGCAGTTCTTC
>-|TRBJ2-2|TRBV3-1|14|few
CASSPSTRSGELFF
TGTGCCAGCAGCCCGTCGACTAGGTCCGGGGAGCTGTTTTTT
>-|TRBJ2-1|TRBV6-5|12|-
CASSYPRNEQFF
TGTGCCAGCAGTTACCCGCGAAATGAGCAGTTCTTC
>-|TRBJ1-2|TRBV9|13|few
CASSPGTLMGYTF
TGTGCCAGCAGCCCAGGGACATTGATGGGCTACACCTTC
>TRBD2|TRBJ2-7|TRBV11-2|16|-
CASSLVGRESTYEQYF
TGTGCCAGCAGCTTAGTCGGGCGGGAGAGCACCTACGAGCAGTACTTC
>-|TRBJ1-6|TRBV14|13|-
CASSQSQNSPLHF
TGTGCCAGCAGTCAGTCCCAAAATTCACCCCTCCACTTT
>TRBD1|TRBJ2-3|TRBV7-9|15|-
CASSWGDRWTDTQYF
TGTGCCAGCAGCTGGGGGGACAGGTGGACAGATACGCAGTATTTT
>-|TRBJ1-5|TRBV18|14|few
CASSPPGDNQPQHF
TGTGCCAGCTCACCACCAGGAGACAATCAGCCCCAGCATTTT
>-|TRBJ2-1|TRBV2|14|-
CASSESNAANEQFF
TGTGCCAGCAGTGAAAGCAATGCTGCCAATGAGCAGTTCTTC
>TRBD2|TRBJ2-3|TRBV4-3|16|few
CASSLSGTSGIGTQYF
TGCGCCAGCAGCCTATCCGGGACTAGCGGGATTGGTACGCAGTATTTT
>-|TRBJ2-1|TRBV6-1|18|few
CASPEGGAGHLSYNEQFF
TGTGCCAGCCCCGAAGGCGGGGCGGGACACCTCTCCTACAATGAGCAGTTCTTC
>-|TRBJ1-4|TRBV28|14|many
CASSLYATNEKLFF
TGTGCCAGCAGTTTGTATGCAACTAATGAAAAACTGTTTTTT
>TRBD1|TRBJ2-1|TRBV14|16|few
CASSQERTGGYNEQFF
TGTGCCAGCAGCCAAGAAAGGACAGGGGGCTACAATGAGCAGTTCTTC
>TRBD1|TRBJ2-1|TRBV7-3|14|-
CASSWDRGVNEQFF
TGTGCCAGCAGCTGGGACAGGGGAGTGAATGAGCAGTTCTTC
>-|TRBJ2-5|TRBV18|13|-
CASSPRAQETQYF
TGTGCCAGCTCACCGAGGGCACAAGAGACCCAGTACTTC
>-|TRBJ2-1|TRBV6-5|14|few
CASSYSVSTNEQFF
TGTGCCAGCAGTTACTCGGTGTCTACCAATGAGCAGTTCTTC
>-|TRBJ1-1|TRBV30|17|-
CAWSFRTFGTTASEAFF
TGTGCCTGGAGTTTCCGTACATTCGGGACAACCGCCTCTGAAGCTTTCTTT
>-|TRBJ2-1|TRBV5-1|14|-
CAGSLESSYNEQFF
TGCGCCGGCAGCTTGGAGTCGAGCTACAATGAGCAGTTCTTC
>-|TRBJ1-6|TRBV6-5|13|-
CASSNRENSPLHF
TGTGCCAGCAGTAACAGGGAAAATTCACCCCTCCACTTT
>-|TRBJ1-1|TRBV10-2|13|-
CARPTQGNTEAFF
TGCGCCAGGCCAACGCAGGGGAACACTGAAGCTTTCTTT
>-|TRBJ1-2|TRBV29-1|11|-
CSVEDGYGYTF
TGCAGCGTTGAAGACGGCTATGGCTACACCTTC
>-|TRBJ1-6|TRBV11-2|12|many
CASSLVNSPLHF
TGTGCCAGCAGCTTAGTGAATTCACCCCTCCACTTT
>TRBD1|TRBJ1-2|TRBV2|15|-
CASSEGVRGEYGYTF
TGTGCCAGCAGTGAAGGTGTCAGGGGGGAATATGGCTACACCTTC
>-|TRBJ2-6|TRBV27|17|few
CASSFSPTGSGANVLTF
TGTGCCAGCAGTTTCTCTCCTACAGGGTCTGGGGCCAACGTCCTGACTTTC
>TRBD2|TRBJ2-1|TRBV5-1|14|many
CASGRGVGYNEQFF
TGCGCCAGCGGACGGGGGGTGGGATACAATGAGCAGTTCTTC
>-|TRBJ2-7|TRBV10-1|15|few
CASSESGARSYEQYF
TGCGCCAGCAGTGAATCGGGGGCTAGGTCCTACGAGCAGTACTTC
>-|TRBJ2-1|TRBV9|16|-
CASSVESGGSYNEQFF
TGTGCCAGCAGCGTAGAGAGCGGTGGCTCCTACAATGAGCAGTTCTTC
>-|TRBJ2-5|TRBV9|13|few
CASSVGRQETQYF
TGTGCCAGCAGCGTAGGACGGCAAGAGACCCAGTACTTC
>TRBD2|TRBJ2-5|TRBV30|15|few
CAWSVPGEGPETQYF
TGTGCCTGGAGTGTACCGGGGGAGGGCCCGGAGACCCAGTACTTC
>-|TRBJ2-3|TRBV20-1|16|few
CSARGLDGGHTDTQYF
TGCAGTGCTAGAGGGCTTGACGGGGGACACACAGATACGCAGTATTTT
>TRBD1|TRBJ1-1|TRBV6-2/TRBV6-3|15|-
CASSYRGQGSGEAFF
TGTGCCAGCAGTTACCGCGGACAGGGGTCGGGTGAAGCTTTCTTT
>TRBD2|TRBJ2-1|TRBV27|12|-
CASRRLADEQFF
TGTGCCAGCAGACGACTAGCCGATGAGCAGTTCTTC
>-|TRBJ2-7|TRBV24-1|12|-
CATSEGDYEQYF
TGTGCCACCAGTGAGGGCGACTACGAGCAGTACTTC
>TRBD2|TRBJ2-5|TRBV20-1|15|few
CSARVGTSEQETQYF
TGCAGTGCTAGAGTTGGGACTAGCGAGCAAGAGACCCAGTACTTC
>TRBD2|TRBJ2-2|TRBV20-1|16|-
CSASGLAGGNTGELFF
TGCAGTGCTTCCGGACTAGCGGGAGGTAACACCGGGGAGCTGTTTTTT
>-|TRBJ1-2|TRBV18|16|-
CASSADISGSAYGYTF
TGTGCCAGCTCAGCCGACATCTCGGGGTCGGCCTATGGCTACACCTTC
>TRBD1|TRBJ1-1|TRBV20-1|12|-
CSARDGGGQAFF
TGCAGTGCTAGAGATGGAGGGGGCCAAGCTTTCTTT
>-|TRBJ2-5|TRBV2|13|many
CASSAIGSETQYF
TGTGCCAGCAGCGCCATAGGGAGTGAGACCCAGTACTTC
>-|TRBJ1-3|TRBV18|16|-
CASSQDTTSSGNTIYF
TGTGCCAGCTCTCAGGACACCACCAGCTCTGGAAACACCATATATTTT
>-|TRBJ2-7|TRBV12-3/TRBV12-4|14|many
CASSLGGSGYEQYF
TGTGCCAGCTCCCTCGGGGGAAGCGGCTACGAGCAGTACTTC